This entry describes one T cell receptor beta chain. TCRdb redid the calling of the 5' RACE reads with MiXCR, one entry per CDR3 protein. The table includes some 690,000 distinct CDR3 sequences, roughly 20% detected once. The data were taken from a study of identical twins. The V and J ends lost 5 bases and 5 bases respectively, with 16 bases between them. The CDR3 sequence is 14 residues long. The germline CDR1 and CDR2 sequences are DFQATT and SNEGSKA (reference sequence). These same records also appear under a second study, on T cells expressing NK-cell markers. From that report: Within several experiments, an anti-gamma-delta TCR antibody kept the sorting limited to alpha-beta TCR T cells.

The sequenced sample consisted of PBMCs. This chain joins TRBV20-1 and TRBJ2-1, with D unresolved. The receptor was derived from a woman in her late teens or twenties in good health. CDR3 DNA sequence: TGCAGTGCTCCTGGCCTAAAGATTAACAATGAGCAGTTCTTC. This gives the protein CSAPGLKINNEQFF.